This record concerns one TCR beta chain sequence. The antigen is undetermined. The protocol was immunoSEQ multiplex PCR, while the TCRdb copy is restricted to in-frame clones and leaves out a portion. Of about 130,000 clones in the sample, around nine tenths were seen once. V was shortened by 0 bases and J by 2 bases, with 14 bases between the two germline ends. The CDR3 spans 16 residues. From germline, CDR1 is MNHEY and CDR2 SVGAGI. The data belong to a study of cytomegalovirus exposure and HLA in healthy donors. Findings and limits, study-wide: According to a subsequent analysis, TCR clusters from the first cohort were inclined to appear together in the 120 or so validation repertoires. The study found most TCR sequences rare, yet found some public TCRs in many donors. Researchers catalogued some 160 TCR beta chains as cytomegalovirus-associated. It was reportedly the case that the classifier diagnosed cytomegalovirus status with high specificity and sensitivity.

Specimen: PBMCs. The rearrangement links TRBV6-5 to TRBJ2-7; TRBD2 might be the D (5 bases). The clonotype originates from a woman between 18 and 29 years old in good health and CMV-seronegative. The CDR3 nucleotides read TGTGCCAGCAGTTACTCGATCCAGCGGACCACCTACGAGCAGTACTTC. Translation gives CASSYSIQRTTYEQYF.